The 8 T cell receptor beta chains in this list originate from one sample, sequenced in a study of shared clonotypes between healthy human individuals. The table came from immunoSEQ multiplex PCR; TCRdb's copy has only in-frame clones and leaves some out. The table has roughly 1,000,000 clones, approximately 80% seen once; the top ten hold 0.6% to 0.7%. Sequencing was performed on memory CD4+ T cells from PBMCs. Indicated subset: CD45RA-negative fraction. These receptors were collected from a man aged 18 to 35 in good health. Some clones in this sample may be carry-over from other donors' samples.

V usage is TRBV9 and J usage is TRBJ1-4; D is ambiguous. The CDR3 spans 14 residues. The germline V gene encodes CDR1 SGDLS and CDR2 YYNGEE. V shed 4 bases and J shed 1 base, with 8 bases lying between them. CDR3 residues: CASSRGKTNEKLFF. The CDR3 DNA reads as TGTGCCAGCAGCCGAGGAAAAACTAATGAAAAACTGTTTTTT.

The V call is TRBV27, the J call TRBJ2-1, with 7 bases identical to TRBD2. This CDR3 region has 16 residues. CDR1 and CDR2 (germline): MNHEY, SMNVEV (reference sequence). The J segment lost 2 bases and the V segment lost 4 bases, leaving 8 bases of the junction unmatched. CDR3 protein: CASSSPSGGPYNEQFF. The CDR3 coding sequence is TGTGCCAGCAGTTCACCTAGCGGAGGGCCCTACAATGAGCAGTTCTTC.

This clone was seen more than once but under ten times. This chain joins TRBV6-1 and TRBJ2-1; D remains ambiguous. V was cut by 4 bases and J by 0 bases, with 10 bases left in between. Germline CDR1 is MNHNS and CDR2 is SASEGT. CDR3 length: 15 residues. CDR3 DNA: TGTGCCAGCAGTGGTGTCTGGGGCTCCTACAATGAGCAGTTCTTC. It encodes CASSGVWGSYNEQFF.

This chain connects TRBV6-1 to TRBJ1-3; unclear D gene. Germline CDR1 and CDR2: MNHNS and SASEGT. The V end lost 6 bases, the J end lost 1 base, and 19 bases lay between the germline ends. This CDR3 is built from 17 residues. The CDR3 DNA reads TGTGCCAGCAGGGAAACCCGCGGGCTCACATCTGGAAACACCATATATTTT. It encodes CASRETRGLTSGNTIYF.

The chain carries TRBV14 and TRBJ1-5; unclear D gene. CDR1 is SGHDN, CDR2 FVKESK, per germline. Trimming pared 0 bases from V and 4 bases from J, leaving 1 base between. The CDR3 covers 12 residues. This chain's CDR3 is CASSQENQPQHF. DNA of the CDR3: TGTGCCAGCAGCCAAGAGAATCAGCCCCAGCATTTT. Full variable domain (missing parts from reference TRBV14 and TRBJ1-5): EAGVTQFPSHSVIEKGQTVTLRCDPISGHDNLYWYRRVMGKEIKFLLHFVKESKQDESGMPNNRFLAERTGGTYSTLKVQPAELEDSGVYFCASSQENQPQHFGDGTRLSIL.

The chain couples TRBV4-2 to TRBJ2-7, with unresolved D. With 0 bases removed from V and 0 bases from J, the gap between germline ends came to 9 bases. The CDR3 is 15 amino acids. Germline V lookup: CDR1 LGHNA, CDR2 YNFKEQ. This chain's CDR3 is CASSQDFAGSYEQYF. For the CDR3, the DNA is TGTGCCAGCAGCCAAGATTTCGCAGGCTCCTACGAGCAGTACTTC.

The chain has TRBV11-3 and TRBJ2-2; 7 bases agree with TRBD2. Losses at the gene ends were 3 bases for V and 4 bases for J; bases not matched to a gene: 2. CDR1 is SGHNT, CDR2 YENEEA, per germline. The CDR3 runs 14 residues. The CDR3 here is CASSFSGFTGELFF. The CDR3 region has the DNA TGTGCCAGCAGCTTTAGCGGGTTCACCGGGGAGCTGTTTTTT. Full variable domain (outside the CDR3, taken from reference TRBV11-3 and TRBJ2-2): EAGVVQSPRYKIIEKKQPVAFWCNPISGHNTLYWYLQNLGQGPELLIRYENEEAVDDSQLPKDRFSAERLKGVDSTLKIQPAELGDSAVYLCASSFSGFTGELFFGEGSRLTVL.

The chain uses TRBV30 and TRBJ1-2, with D possibly being TRBD1 (6 bases). Germline lookup yields CDR1 GTSNPN and CDR2 SVGIG (reference sequence). This CDR3 comprises 14 residues. V dropped 1 base and J dropped 7 bases, with 16 bases sitting between them. The CDR3 protein is CAWSGDRSQAGYTF. As DNA, the CDR3 is TGTGCCTGGAGTGGCGACAGGTCCCAGGCTGGCTACACCTTC.